This T cell receptor beta chain was identified during a study of CD8+ T cells in alopecia areata. Documented treatment: oral pan-JAK inhibitor, 5-10 mg twice daily. Reverse transcribed after extraction, RNA yielded cDNA as the sequencing template. TCRdb keeps only in-frame clones here, not all; method: immunoSEQ multiplex PCR. Of roughly 100,000 clones in the sample, approximately 90% were seen once. The CDR3 is 14 residues long. V was pared by 8 bases and J by 3 bases, with 16 bases between. Germline V CDR1 and CDR2: MNHEY, SMNVEV (reference sequence). The V call is TRBV27, the J call TRBJ1-1, with D tentatively TRBD1 (5 bases). This clonotype was sampled from a human donor with alopecia areata. The input for sequencing was CD8+ T cells sorted from blood, taken at approximately week 34, from a patient treated with tofacitinib. The CDR3 DNA reads TGTGCCAGCGGCTGGACGGGGGACCACACTGAAGCTTTCTTT. This translates into CASGWTGDHTEAFF.